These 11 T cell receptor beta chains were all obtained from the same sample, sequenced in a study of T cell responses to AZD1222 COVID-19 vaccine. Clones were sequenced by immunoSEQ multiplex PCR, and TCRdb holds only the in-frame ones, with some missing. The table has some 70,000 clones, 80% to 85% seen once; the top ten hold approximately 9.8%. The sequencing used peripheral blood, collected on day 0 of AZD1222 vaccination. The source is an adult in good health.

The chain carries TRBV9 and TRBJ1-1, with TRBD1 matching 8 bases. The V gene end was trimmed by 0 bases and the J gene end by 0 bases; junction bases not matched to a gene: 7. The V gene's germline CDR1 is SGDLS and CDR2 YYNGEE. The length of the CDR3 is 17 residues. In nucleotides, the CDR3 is TGTGCCAGCAGCGTAGACAGGGGGAAGGGGATGAACACTGAAGCTTTCTTT. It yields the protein CASSVDRGKGMNTEAFF.

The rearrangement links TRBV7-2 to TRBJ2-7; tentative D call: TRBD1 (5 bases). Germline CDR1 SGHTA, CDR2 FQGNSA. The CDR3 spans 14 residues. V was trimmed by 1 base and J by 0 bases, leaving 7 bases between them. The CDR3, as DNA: TGTGCCAGCAGCTTAGGACAGTCCTCCTACGAGCAGTACTTC. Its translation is CASSLGQSSYEQYF.

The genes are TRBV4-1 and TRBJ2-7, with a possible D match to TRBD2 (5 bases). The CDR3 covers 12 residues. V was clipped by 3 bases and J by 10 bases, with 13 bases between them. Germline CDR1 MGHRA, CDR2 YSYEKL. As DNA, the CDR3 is TGCGCCAGCAGCCATACAGAGGGTGAACAGTACTTC. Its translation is CASSHTEGEQYF.

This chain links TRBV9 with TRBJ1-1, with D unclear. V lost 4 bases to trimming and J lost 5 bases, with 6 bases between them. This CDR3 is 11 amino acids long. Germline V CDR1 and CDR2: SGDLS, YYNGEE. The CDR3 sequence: CASSRGTEAFF. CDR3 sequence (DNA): TGTGCCAGCAGCCGTGGGACTGAAGCTTTCTTT.

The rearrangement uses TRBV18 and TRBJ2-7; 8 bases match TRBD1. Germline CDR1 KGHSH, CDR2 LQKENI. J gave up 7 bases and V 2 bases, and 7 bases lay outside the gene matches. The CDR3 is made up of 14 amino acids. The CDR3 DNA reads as TGTGCCAGCTCACCAGCAGGGGGCGGTTTGGAGCAGTACTTC. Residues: CASSPAGGGLEQYF. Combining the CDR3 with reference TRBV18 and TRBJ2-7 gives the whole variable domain NAGVMQNPRHLVRRRGQEARLRCSPMKGHSHVYWYRQLPEEGLKFMVYLQKENIIDESGMPKERFSAEFPKEGPSILRIQQVVRGDSAAYFCASSPAGGGLEQYFGPGTRLTVT.

The CDR3 reads CAISESGGTYNEQFF. DNA for the CDR3: TGTGCCATCAGTGAGAGCGGGGGGACCTACAATGAGCAGTTCTTC. This chain joins TRBV10-3 and TRBJ2-1; TRBD2 matches at 9 bases. The CDR3 contains 15 residues. From germline, CDR1 is ENHRY and CDR2 SYGVKD. V dropped 2 bases and J dropped 2; count of bases not matched to a gene: 1.

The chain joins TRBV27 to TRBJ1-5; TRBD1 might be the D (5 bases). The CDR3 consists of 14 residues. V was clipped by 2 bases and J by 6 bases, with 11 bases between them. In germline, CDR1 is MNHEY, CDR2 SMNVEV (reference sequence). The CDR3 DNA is TGTGCCAGCAGTTTAGGGGCAGCGGGTCAGCCCCAGCATTTT. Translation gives CASSLGAAGQPQHF.

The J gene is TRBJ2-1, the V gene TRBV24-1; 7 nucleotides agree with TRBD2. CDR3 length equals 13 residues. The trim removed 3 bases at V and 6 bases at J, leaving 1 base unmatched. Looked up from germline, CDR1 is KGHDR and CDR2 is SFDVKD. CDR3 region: CATSDGGVNEQFF. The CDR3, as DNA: TGTGCCACCAGTGATGGGGGGGTCAATGAGCAGTTCTTC.

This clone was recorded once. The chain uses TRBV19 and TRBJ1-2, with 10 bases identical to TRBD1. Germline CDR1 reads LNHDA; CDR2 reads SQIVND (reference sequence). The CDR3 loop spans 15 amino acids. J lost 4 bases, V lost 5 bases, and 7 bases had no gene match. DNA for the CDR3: TGTGCCAGTAGTGGACAGGGGGTCCCCGTCTATGGCTACACCTTC. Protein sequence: CASSGQGVPVYGYTF.

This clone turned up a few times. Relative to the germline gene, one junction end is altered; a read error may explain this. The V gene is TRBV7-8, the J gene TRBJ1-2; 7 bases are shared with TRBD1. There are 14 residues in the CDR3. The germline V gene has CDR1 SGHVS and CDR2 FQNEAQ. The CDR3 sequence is CASSLGRVDREGFF. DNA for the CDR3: TGTGCCAGCAGCTTGGGCAGGGTCGACAGGGAAGGGTTTTTC.

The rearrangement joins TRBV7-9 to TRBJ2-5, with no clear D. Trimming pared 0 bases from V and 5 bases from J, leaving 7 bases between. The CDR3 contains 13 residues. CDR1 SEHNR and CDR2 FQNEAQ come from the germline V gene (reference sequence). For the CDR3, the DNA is TGTGCCAGCAGCTTAGCAGGGTTGGAGACCCAGTACTTC. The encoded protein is CASSLAGLETQYF. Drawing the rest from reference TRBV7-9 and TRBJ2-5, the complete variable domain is DTGVSQNPRHKITKRGQNVTFRCDPISEHNRLYWYRQTLGQGPEFLTYFQNEAQLEKSRLLSDRFSAERPKGSFSTLEIQRTEQGDSAMYLCASSLAGLETQYFGPGTRLLVL.